Included here is one TCR beta chain sequence, with context. In TCRdb, the 5' RACE reads were re-called with MiXCR into one record per CDR3 protein. The table lists around 320,000 distinct CDR3 sequences, around 20% of them singletons. These data come from a study of CD8 T cells in ankylosing spondylitis. The CDR3 has 14 residues. V trimming: 5 bases; J trimming: 4 bases; junction bases outside the gene matches: 4. Per germline, CDR1 SGHVS and CDR2 FQNEAQ. The source of this sequence is a female donor with ankylosing spondylitis or in good health (not recorded which). The chain is built from TRBV7-8 and TRBJ1-3; 8 bases align to TRBD1. What was sequenced was blood, either unsorted or a sorted T cell fraction (not recorded which). CDR3 residues: CASSRGQGGNTIYF. CDR3 coding DNA: TGTGCCAGCAGCCGTGGACAGGGCGGAAACACCATATATTTT.